The 8 T cell receptor beta chains below were found in one sample sequenced in a study of shared clonotypes between healthy human individuals. Naivety among CD8 cells was defined by CD45RO negativity and positive CCR7 selection, thereby excluding terminally differentiated effector memory CD45RA+ cells. Generated by immunoSEQ multiplex PCR, the TCRdb table keeps only in-frame clones and is missing some. The sample shows hundreds of thousands of clones, roughly 96% of them seen only once. The sequenced material came from naive CD8+ T cells sorted from blood. The receptors here all came from a woman aged 25-40 years in good health.

The genes are TRBV5-5 and TRBJ2-2, with no clear D. V was trimmed by 3 bases and J by 13 bases, leaving 10 bases between them. The CDR3 contains 11 residues. Germline loops: CDR1 SGHKS, CDR2 YYEKEE (reference sequence). The CDR3 sequence: CASSSAGGLFF. Written as DNA, the CDR3 is TGTGCCAGCAGCTCCGCCGGCGGGCTGTTTTTT.

This rearrangement joins TRBV7-9 to TRBJ2-7; a weak D match, TRBD2 (6 bases). CDR1 is SEHNR and CDR2 is FQNEAQ in the germline V gene (reference sequence). V lost 5 bases and J lost 1, with 15 bases in between. The CDR3 length is 15 residues. CDR3 amino acids: CASSRPGLASYEQYF. The CDR3 DNA reads as TGTGCCAGCAGCCGACCCGGGCTAGCGTCCTACGAGCAGTACTTC. The complete variable domain, with remaining parts taken from reference TRBV7-9 and TRBJ2-7, reads DTGVSQNPRHKITKRGQNVTFRCDPISEHNRLYWYRQTLGQGPEFLTYFQNEAQLEKSRLLSDRFSAERPKGSFSTLEIQRTEQGDSAMYLCASSRPGLASYEQYFGPGTRLTVT.

V gene TRBV13 combines with J gene TRBJ2-5; 7 nucleotides line up with TRBD1. Germline-derived CDR1 and CDR2 are PRHDT and FYEKMQ (reference sequence). V gave up 5 bases and J gave up 5 bases; unmatched junction bases: 8. The CDR3 is 14 amino acids. CDR3 residues: CASSHRQGWETQYF. CDR3 DNA sequence: TGTGCCAGCAGCCATCGACAGGGTTGGGAGACCCAGTACTTC.

CDR3 in amino acids: CSARSSGGEQFF. CDR3 DNA: TGCAGCGCCCGGTCGTCCGGGGGTGAGCAGTTCTTC. The chain couples TRBV29-1 to TRBJ2-1; tentatively, D is TRBD2 (6 bases). CDR1 is SQVTM, CDR2 ANQGSEA, per germline. The CDR3 loop spans 12 amino acids. Trimming shortened V by 7 bases and J by 9 bases, and 16 bases separated the two germline ends.

The J gene is TRBJ2-7, the V gene TRBV28; no clear D gene. The germline V gene has CDR1 MDHEN and CDR2 SYDVKM. The CDR3 length is 14 residues. Trimming shortened V by 3 bases and J by 2 bases, and 11 bases separated the two germline ends. In DNA, the CDR3 is TGTGCCAGCAGTTTCACGTCCTTCCCCTACGAGCAGTACTTC. Translated: CASSFTSFPYEQYF.

V usage is TRBV6-6 and J usage is TRBJ1-4; no definite D call. The ends were cut back, 0 bases at V and 7 bases at J, with 12 bases in the middle. The CDR3 has 15 amino acids. CDR1 and CDR2 (germline): MNHNY, SVGAGI (reference sequence). The CDR3 nucleotides are TGTGCCAGCAGTTACTCGCCTTCGGCAATTGAAAAACTGTTTTTT. Its protein is CASSYSPSAIEKLFF.

This chain connects TRBV5-4 to TRBJ1-1; D gene uncertain. Germline CDR1 is SGHNT and CDR2 is YYREEE (reference sequence). V dropped 2 bases and J dropped 6 bases, with 11 bases sitting between them. The CDR3 is 13 residues long. The CDR3 loop is CASSFFSTAEAFF. The CDR3 bases are TGTGCCAGCAGCTTTTTCTCGACCGCTGAAGCTTTCTTT.

The V and J genes are TRBV5-6 and TRBJ2-7; 8 positions match TRBD2. Germline loops: CDR1 SGHDT, CDR2 YYEEEE. The V and J ends lost 1 base and 1 base, in that order; junction bases with no gene match: 7. The CDR3 sequence is 16 residues long. CDR3 coding DNA: TGTGCCAGCAGCTTGATGGCGGGAGGATTTTCCTACGAGCAGTACTTC. Its translation: CASSLMAGGFSYEQYF.